This T cell receptor (beta chain) was recorded in a study of identical twins. Findings of the study overall: Twin-shared out-of-frame alpha sequences showed excess low generation probability.

CDR3 length: 10 amino acids. J was trimmed by 10 bases and V by 5 bases; bases with no gene match: 4. Germline V CDR1 and CDR2: SQVTM, ANQGSEA. In every case, the donor was a healthy Caucasian. TCRdb passed the 5' RACE reads through MiXCR, listing each CDR3 protein once. This table has 500,000 or so distinct CDR3 sequences, around 20% appearing once. About this clonotype: Its antigen is unidentified.

This same sample was also taken into another study, of T cells expressing NK-cell markers. Turning to that study: It remained uncertain whether the expanded NKG2C+ T cell clones were specific for HCMV antigens.

This clonotype originated in a woman under 30 in good health. The rearrangement uses TRBV29-1 and TRBJ1-1; 7 positions agree with TRBD1. The material sequenced was CD4+ T cells sorted from blood. The DNA for the CDR3 is TGCAGCGTTCGGACAGGAGGAGCTTTCTTT. Protein: CSVRTGGAFF.